One sample yielded the 13 T cell receptor beta chains listed below, sequenced in a study of blood T cell repertoires in COVID-19. Using immunoSEQ multiplex PCR, the repertoire was profiled, and TCRdb retains in-frame clones only, with some absent. The sample includes around 31,000 clones, roughly 90% of them seen just once. Sequencing used peripheral blood. The receptors originated from a man aged 60-69 years with acute or convalescent COVID-19.

V gene TRBV7-9 combines with J gene TRBJ2-1; 7 bases fit TRBD2. Losses at the gene ends were 4 bases for V and 5 bases for J; bases not matched to a gene: 5. The CDR3 sequence is 14 residues long. Germline V lookup: CDR1 SEHNR, CDR2 FQNEAQ (reference sequence). The CDR3 reads CASSSGGRDNEQFF. Written as DNA, the CDR3 is TGTGCCAGCAGCTCGGGAGGCAGGGACAATGAGCAGTTCTTC.

This rearrangement joins TRBV6-1 to TRBJ2-1; TRBD2 matches 9 bases. Germline values: CDR1 MNHNS, CDR2 SASEGT. The V gene end was trimmed by 3 bases and the J gene end by 10 bases; junction bases not matched to a gene: 13. CDR3 length: 16 residues. In DNA, the CDR3 is TGTGCCAGCAGTGACCTTGGGCGGGAGGGGCGTTGGGAGCAGTTCTTC. It yields the protein CASSDLGREGRWEQFF.

J is TRBJ2-7 and V is TRBV5-1, with 8 bases matching TRBD1. Unmatched junction bases numbered 13, after V lost 4 bases and J lost 4 bases. CDR1 and CDR2 from the germline V gene are SGHRS and YFSETQ. The CDR3 is 16 residues long. The CDR3 reads CASSVGVGQVAYEQYF. The CDR3 region has the DNA TGCGCCAGCAGCGTGGGGGTGGGACAGGTCGCGTACGAGCAGTACTTC.

The chain couples TRBV5-6 to TRBJ1-1; D might be TRBD1 (6 bases). The V end was cut by 3 bases, the J end by 4 bases, with 16 bases between. Germline-derived CDR1 and CDR2 are SGHDT and YYEEEE. The CDR3 covers 15 residues. CDR3 residues: CASSSLQGLGTEAFF. DNA for the CDR3: TGTGCCAGCAGCTCCCTACAGGGTCTCGGCACTGAAGCTTTCTTT.

This clone was seen once. The chain employs TRBV19 and TRBJ2-3; D is undetermined. This CDR3 is 16 amino acids long. Trimming removed 2 bases from V and 0 bases from J, with 12 bases in between. Looked up from germline, CDR1 is LNHDA and CDR2 is SQIVND (reference sequence). Here the CDR3 DNA reads TGTGCCAGTAGTATAAGCGTGCGATCTAGCACAGATACGCAGTATTTT. Its protein is CASSISVRSSTDTQYF.

This chain joins TRBV28 and TRBJ1-3, with D possibly TRBD1 on 6 matching bases. The germline V gene has CDR1 MDHEN and CDR2 SYDVKM. The CDR3 length is 15 residues. V was pared by 5 bases and J by 4 bases, with 15 bases between. This CDR3 is CASSGNRVRGNTIYF. In DNA form, the CDR3 reads TGTGCCAGCAGTGGGAACAGGGTGAGGGGAAACACCATATATTTT. Looking up the rest from reference TRBV28 and TRBJ1-3 gives the full variable domain: DVKVTQSSRYLVKRTGEKVFLECVQDMDHENMFWYRQDPGLGLRLIYFSYDVKMKEKGDIPEGYSVSREKKERFSLILESASTNQTSMYLCASSGNRVRGNTIYFGEGSWLTVV.

The V call is TRBV11-3, the J call TRBJ1-3; possibly TRBD1 for D (6 bases). The germline V gene encodes CDR1 SGHNT and CDR2 YENEEA. The CDR3 spans 15 residues. With 5 bases removed from V and 2 bases from J, the gap between germline ends came to 13 bases. The DNA of the CDR3 is TGTGCCAGCAGCCCTTACAACAGGGCTGGAAACACCATATATTTT. Its protein is CASSPYNRAGNTIYF.

The chain joins TRBV3-1 (or the pseudogene TRBV3-2) to TRBJ2-1, with 9 bases fitting TRBD2. The CDR3 runs 16 residues. Unmatched junction bases numbered 6, after V lost 4 bases and J lost 2 bases. Germline V lookup: CDR1 LGHDT, CDR2 YNNKEL (reference sequence). This CDR3 reads CASSLFGGRAYNEQFF. DNA of the CDR3: TGTGCCAGCAGCCTGTTTGGCGGGAGGGCCTACAATGAGCAGTTCTTC.

The chain links TRBV6-2 or TRBV6-3 to TRBJ2-5; 7 bases match TRBD1. The junction had 5 bases not matched to a gene; V was cut back by 6 bases and J by 1 base. Germline V gene sequence: CDR1 MNHEY, CDR2 SVGEGT. The CDR3 length is 14 residues. CDR3 sequence: CASSPDRAQETQYF. CDR3 in DNA: TGTGCCAGCAGCCCAGACAGGGCCCAAGAGACCCAGTACTTC.

The chain has TRBV18 and TRBJ1-1; no clear D gene. Germline V CDR1 and CDR2: KGHSH, LQKENI. Between the trimmed V and J ends, which lost 8 bases and 5 bases, there was a span of 21 bases. The CDR3 is 15 amino acids. Here the CDR3 reads CASTSTPDGGTEAFF. CDR3 bases: TGTGCCAGCACTTCCACTCCGGACGGCGGGACTGAAGCTTTCTTT.

The chain is built from TRBV10-3 and TRBJ2-1, with 12 positions matching TRBD1. Trimming at V came to 11 bases and at J to 6 bases, leaving 8 bases not matched to a gene. Germline V gene sequence: CDR1 ENHRY, CDR2 SYGVKD. The CDR3 spans 14 residues. CDR3 loop: CAVKPGQGANEQFF. The CDR3 region has the DNA TGTGCCGTTAAACCGGGACAGGGGGCCAATGAGCAGTTCTTC.

This chain uses TRBV19 with TRBJ2-5; TRBD1 matches 8 bases. Germline-derived CDR1 and CDR2 are LNHDA and SQIVND (reference sequence). This CDR3 spans 15 amino acids. V lost 6 bases and J lost 5; bases outside the gene matches: 11. The CDR3 DNA reads as TGTGCCAGTAGCCCCGGGACAGGTCTATCGGAGACCCAGTACTTC. Its protein is CASSPGTGLSETQYF.

A single count supports this clone. The V and J genes are TRBV7-3 and TRBJ2-5; D call uncertain. This CDR3 has 13 residues. V lost 5 bases to trimming and J lost 4 bases, with 11 bases between them. CDR1 SGHTA and CDR2 FQGTGA come from the germline V gene. DNA for the CDR3: TGTGCCAGCAGCCCCGATGGGCGAGAGACCCAGTACTTC. Protein: CASSPDGRETQYF.